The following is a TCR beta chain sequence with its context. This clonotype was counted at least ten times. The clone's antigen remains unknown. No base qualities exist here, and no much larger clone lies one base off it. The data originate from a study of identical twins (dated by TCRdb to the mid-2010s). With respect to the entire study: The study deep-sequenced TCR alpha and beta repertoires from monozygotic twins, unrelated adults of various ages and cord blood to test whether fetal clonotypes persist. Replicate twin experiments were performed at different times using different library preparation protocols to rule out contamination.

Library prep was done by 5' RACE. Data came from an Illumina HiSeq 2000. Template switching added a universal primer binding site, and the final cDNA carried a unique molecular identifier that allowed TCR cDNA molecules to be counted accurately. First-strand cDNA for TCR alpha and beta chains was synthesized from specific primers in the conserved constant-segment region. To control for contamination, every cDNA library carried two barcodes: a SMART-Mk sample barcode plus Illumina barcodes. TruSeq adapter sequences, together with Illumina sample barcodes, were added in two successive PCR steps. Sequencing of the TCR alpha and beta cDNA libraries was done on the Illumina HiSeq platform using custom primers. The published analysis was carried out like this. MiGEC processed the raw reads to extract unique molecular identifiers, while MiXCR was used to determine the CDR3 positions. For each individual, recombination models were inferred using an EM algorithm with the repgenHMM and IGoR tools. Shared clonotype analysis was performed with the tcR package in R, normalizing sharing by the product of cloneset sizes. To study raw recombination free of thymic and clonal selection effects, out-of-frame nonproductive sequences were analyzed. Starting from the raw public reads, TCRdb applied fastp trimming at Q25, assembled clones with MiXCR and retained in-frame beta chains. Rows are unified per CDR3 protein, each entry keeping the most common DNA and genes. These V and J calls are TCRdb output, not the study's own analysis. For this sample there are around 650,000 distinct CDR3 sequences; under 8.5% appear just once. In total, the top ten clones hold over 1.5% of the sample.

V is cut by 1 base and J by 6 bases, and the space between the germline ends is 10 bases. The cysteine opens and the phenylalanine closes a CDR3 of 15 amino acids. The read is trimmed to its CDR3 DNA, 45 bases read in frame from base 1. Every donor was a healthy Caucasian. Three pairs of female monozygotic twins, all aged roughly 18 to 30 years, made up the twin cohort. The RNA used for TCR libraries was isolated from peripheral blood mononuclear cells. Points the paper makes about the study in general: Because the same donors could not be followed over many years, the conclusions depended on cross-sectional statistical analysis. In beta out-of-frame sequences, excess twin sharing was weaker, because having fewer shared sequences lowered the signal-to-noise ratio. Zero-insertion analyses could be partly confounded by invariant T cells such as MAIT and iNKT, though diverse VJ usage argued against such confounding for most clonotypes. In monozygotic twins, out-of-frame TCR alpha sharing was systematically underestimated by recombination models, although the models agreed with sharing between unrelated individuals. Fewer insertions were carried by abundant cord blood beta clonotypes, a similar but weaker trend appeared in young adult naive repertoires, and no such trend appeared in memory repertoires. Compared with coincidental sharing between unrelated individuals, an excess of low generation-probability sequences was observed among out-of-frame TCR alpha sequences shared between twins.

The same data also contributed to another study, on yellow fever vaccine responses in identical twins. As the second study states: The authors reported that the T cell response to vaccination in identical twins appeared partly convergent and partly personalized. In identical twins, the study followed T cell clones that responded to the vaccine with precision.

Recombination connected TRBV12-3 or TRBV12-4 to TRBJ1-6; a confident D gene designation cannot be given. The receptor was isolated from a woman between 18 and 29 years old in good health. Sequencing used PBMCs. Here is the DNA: TGTGCCAGCAGTTTAGATTTTACGGGTAATTCACCCCTCCACTTT. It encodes CASSLDFTGNSPLHF.